One sample yielded the 31 T cell receptor beta chains listed below, sequenced in a study of T cell repertoires in cytomegalovirus infection. TCRdb reprocessed the reads via MiXCR and lists one record per CDR3 protein. The sample lists about 200,000 distinct CDR3 sequences, 8.5% to 10% occurring once. The specimen was PBMCs. Receptors originate from a human donor in good health (CMV status not recorded). Some clones in this sample may be carry-over from other donors' samples.

The gene calls are TRBV20-1 and TRBJ2-1, with TRBD2 matching 8 bases. Germline V gene lookup returns CDR1 DFQATT and CDR2 SNEGSKA (reference sequence). V trimming: 5 bases; J trimming: 8 bases; junction bases outside the gene matches: 5. This CDR3 contains 12 residues. DNA of the CDR3: TGCAGTGCTGACGGGGGGGCCTATGAGCAGTTCTTC. Translation gives CSADGGAYEQFF.

There are many counts of this clonotype. This rearrangement joins TRBV7-2 to TRBJ2-3, with TRBD1 identical over 8 bases. There are 16 residues in the CDR3. CDR1 is SGHTA, CDR2 FQGNSA, per germline. The V and J ends lost 5 bases and 0 bases, in that order; junction bases with no gene match: 7. The CDR3 DNA sequence: TGTGCCAGCAGCGCCCAGGGGGCGGGGAGCACAGATACGCAGTATTTT. Translation gives CASSAQGAGSTDTQYF.

This clonotype has ten or more counts. The CDR3 DNA sequence: TGTGCCAGCAGCTTGGCCAGTCCTAATGAAAAACTGTTTTTT. Its protein product is CASSLASPNEKLFF. The chain carries TRBV7-2 and TRBJ1-4, with unresolved D. Between the trimmed V and J ends, which lost 3 bases and 3 bases, there was a span of 8 bases. This CDR3 has 14 residues. Per the germline V gene, CDR1 is SGHTA and CDR2 is FQGNSA.

This clonotype was recorded at least ten times. This rearrangement joins TRBV6-5 to TRBJ2-7, with D possibly matching TRBD1 (6 bases). Germline loops: CDR1 MNHEY, CDR2 SVGAGI. The V end was cut by 5 bases, the J end by 1 base, with 15 bases between. The length of the CDR3 is 15 residues. In DNA form, the CDR3 reads TGTGCCAGCAGTAAATCCTTCCAGGGGTCCTACGAGCAGTACTTC. Its protein product is CASSKSFQGSYEQYF.

The V gene is TRBV28, the J gene TRBJ1-2; D ambiguous. Germline CDR1 reads MDHEN; CDR2 reads SYDVKM. The CDR3 extends over 13 amino acids. V was pared by 6 bases and J by 1 base, with 9 bases between. The CDR3 nucleotides are TGTGCCAGCAGCCGCGGCAGTAACTATGGCTACACCTTC. Residues: CASSRGSNYGYTF.

This clonotype was observed a few times. The V call is TRBV2, the J call TRBJ1-1, with D perhaps matching TRBD1 (5 bases). CDR1 is SNHLY, CDR2 FYNNEI, per germline. Trimming shortened V by 6 bases and J by 1 base, and 12 bases separated the two germline ends. This CDR3 is built from 14 residues. CDR3 residues: CASRPTARNTEAFF. The CDR3 region has the DNA TGTGCCAGCAGGCCGACAGCAAGGAACACTGAAGCTTTCTTT.

This clonotype turned up a few times. V usage is TRBV18 and J usage is TRBJ2-5; the D call may be TRBD1 or TRBD2 (5 bases each). Germline values: CDR1 KGHSH, CDR2 LQKENI. V was clipped by 6 bases and J by 3 bases, with 17 bases between them. The CDR3 has 15 amino acids. The CDR3 loop reads CASSPGPPREETQYF. The CDR3 bases are TGTGCCAGCTCTCCGGGACCCCCGCGGGAAGAGACCCAGTACTTC.

V is TRBV7-9 and J is TRBJ2-7; unclear D gene. Germline loops: CDR1 SEHNR, CDR2 FQNEAQ (reference sequence). Trimming removed 5 bases at V and 3 bases at J, with 8 bases between. The CDR3 extends over 12 amino acids. CDR3: CASSRDHYEQYF. CDR3 DNA: TGTGCCAGCAGCCGAGACCACTACGAGCAGTACTTC.

The chain carries TRBV6-5 and TRBJ1-2; TRBD1 might be the D (6 bases). The CDR3 totals 15 residues. Trimming removed 6 bases at V and 4 bases at J, with 18 bases between. The germline V gene has CDR1 MNHEY and CDR2 SVGAGI. The CDR3 nucleotides are TGTGCCAGCAGAATGTTTGGGCAGGGGAGCTATGGCTACACCTTC. This gives the protein CASRMFGQGSYGYTF.

The rearrangement links TRBV19 to TRBJ2-2, with D hard to call. This CDR3 is built from 14 residues. Germline V lookup: CDR1 LNHDA, CDR2 SQIVND (reference sequence). The V end lost 9 bases, the J end lost 6 bases, and 17 bases lay between the germline ends. CDR3 DNA: TGTGCCAGCATCACCAAGCAGCTGGCCGGGGAGCTGTTTTTT. Residues: CASITKQLAGELFF. The complete variable domain, with remaining parts taken from reference TRBV19 and TRBJ2-2, reads DGGITQSPKYLFRKEGQNVTLSCEQNLNHDAMYWYRQDPGQGLRLIYYSQIVNDFQKGDIAEGYSVSREKKESFPLTVTSAQKNPTAFYLCASITKQLAGELFFGEGSRLTVL.

This chain links TRBV20-1 with TRBJ1-1; 12 bases match TRBD1. Germline CDR1 and CDR2: DFQATT and SNEGSKA (reference sequence). V trimming: 6 bases; J trimming: 4 bases; junction bases outside the gene matches: 3. The length of the CDR3 is 13 residues. The DNA of the CDR3 is TGCAGTGCCCTGGGACAGGGGGCCACTGAAGCTTTCTTT. Translating it yields CSALGQGATEAFF.

The chain combines TRBV12-3 or TRBV12-4 with TRBJ2-3; the D is unclear. The germline V and J ends were trimmed by 2 bases and 9 bases, with 12 bases remaining between them. This CDR3 region has 13 residues. The CDR3 nucleotides read TGTGCCAGCAGTTTACAGGTTGCCGGAACGCAGTATTTT. Its protein product is CASSLQVAGTQYF.

At least ten counts were recorded for this clonotype. This chain links TRBV27 with TRBJ2-1; 12 nucleotides agree with TRBD2. This CDR3 is built from 17 residues. Per germline, CDR1 MNHEY and CDR2 SMNVEV (reference sequence). The ends lost 2 bases at V and 8 bases at J; junction bases unmatched: 10. The CDR3 is CASSLGPLAGGPYEQFF. CDR3 nucleotides: TGTGCCAGCAGTTTAGGTCCGCTAGCGGGAGGGCCATATGAGCAGTTCTTC.

The chain links TRBV5-4 to TRBJ2-1; D is possibly TRBD2 (6 bases). The V end was cut by 1 base, the J end by 1 base, with 12 bases between. This CDR3 has 16 residues. CDR1 SGHNT and CDR2 YYREEE come from the germline V gene (reference sequence). In DNA form, the CDR3 reads TGTGCCAGCAGCTTGTCCGGGAGTGGATCCTACAATGAGCAGTTCTTC. It translates to CASSLSGSGSYNEQFF.

To note about this clonotype: A much more abundant neighbour one base away suggests this may be a read error. The chain employs TRBV7-2 and TRBJ2-5, with TRBD1 identical over 7 bases. The CDR3 sequence is 14 residues long. J was trimmed by 9 bases and V by 5 bases; bases with no gene match: 12. Germline V gene data show CDR1 as SGHTA and CDR2 as FQGNSA. The CDR3 bases are TGTGCCAGCAGCCTAAGAACAGGGGACGAGCCCCAGTACTTC. Encoded protein: CASSLRTGDEPQYF.

This clonotype was seen a single time. This sequence joins TRBV5-6 and TRBJ2-7, with D possibly being TRBD1 or TRBD2 (5 bases each). Trimming took off 3 bases at V and 9 bases at J, with 25 bases between the two ends. The CDR3 is 16 amino acids. CDR1 is SGHDT and CDR2 is YYEEEE in the germline V gene. The chain's CDR3 is CASSSTRDSKVAGQYF. CDR3 nucleotides: TGTGCCAGCAGCTCTACCCGCGACAGTAAGGTCGCGGGGCAGTACTTC.

In this sample, this clonotype turned up a few times. The chain employs TRBV12-3 or TRBV12-4 and TRBJ1-5, with a weak D call TRBD1 (5 bases). Trimming took off 0 bases at V and 7 bases at J, with 13 bases between the two ends. The CDR3 is 15 residues long. The CDR3 is CASSLAVDNNQPQHF. The CDR3, as DNA: TGTGCCAGCAGTTTAGCGGTGGACAATAACCAGCCCCAGCATTTT.

This clonotype was recorded many times. CDR3 coding DNA: TGTGCCAGCAGCTTAGCGACTAGCAGATACTACGAGCAGTACTTC. It yields the protein CASSLATSRYYEQYF. This chain joins TRBV7-2 and TRBJ2-7, with 7 bases identical to TRBD2. The CDR3 contains 15 residues. Germline-derived CDR1 and CDR2 are SGHTA and FQGNSA. Trimming took 0 bases from V and 3 from J; bases not matched to a gene: 5.

This clonotype was seen at least ten times. This rearrangement joins TRBV29-1 to TRBJ2-5; no firm D call. Germline V gene sequence: CDR1 SQVTM, CDR2 ANQGSEA. The CDR3 runs to 10 residues. The V gene lost 7 bases and the J gene lost 5 bases, with 8 bases spanning the gap. The CDR3 coding sequence is TGCAGCGCCACGTTCGAGACCCAGTACTTC. Encoded protein: CSATFETQYF.

This clonotype was counted a few times. The rearrangement joins TRBV27 to TRBJ1-2, with 7 nucleotides matching TRBD1. V was pared by 5 bases and J by 8 bases, with 14 bases of the junction left unmatched. CDR3 length: 15 residues. Per the germline V gene, CDR1 is MNHEY and CDR2 is SMNVEV (reference sequence). The CDR3 sequence: CASSLDYRGLSGYTF. The CDR3 bases are TGTGCCAGCAGTCTCGACTACAGGGGATTATCCGGCTACACCTTC.

This clonotype was counted between two and nine times. The CDR3 loop is CSVDEGVSSGNTIYF. The CDR3 coding sequence is TGCAGCGTTGACGAGGGAGTTTCCTCTGGAAACACCATATATTTT. V usage is TRBV29-1 and J usage is TRBJ1-3; D is uncertain. CDR1 is SQVTM and CDR2 is ANQGSEA in the germline V gene. Trimming shortened V by 3 bases and J by 0 bases, and 12 bases separated the two germline ends. This CDR3 spans 15 amino acids.

In this sample, this clonotype turned up many times. This chain uses TRBV7-9 with TRBJ2-5, with D unclear. Trimming removed 4 bases from V and 5 bases from J, with 26 bases in between. Germline V gene sequence: CDR1 SEHNR, CDR2 FQNEAQ (reference sequence). This CDR3 spans 18 amino acids. The CDR3 spells CASSSNLDARLAVETQYF. The DNA for the CDR3 is TGTGCCAGCAGCTCTAATCTAGACGCACGATTGGCGGTGGAGACCCAGTACTTC.

The V call is TRBV7-6, the J call TRBJ1-1; the D is unclear. CDR3 length equals 13 residues. Germline CDR1 reads SGHVS; CDR2 reads FNYEAQ. Trimming shortened V by 8 bases and J by 0 bases, and 10 bases separated the two germline ends. For the CDR3, the DNA is TGTGCCAGCTTACCAGGAATGAACACTGAAGCTTTCTTT. This gives the protein CASLPGMNTEAFF.

This clonotype was observed at least ten times. The chain links TRBV7-6 to TRBJ1-2; the D is unclear. Germline CDR1 is SGHVS and CDR2 is FNYEAQ. The CDR3 runs 14 residues. The V end was cut by 5 bases, the J end by 8 bases, with 18 bases between. The CDR3 DNA is TGTGCCAGCAGCCCTTACACGGATATAGGGGGCTACACCTTC. It is translated as CASSPYTDIGGYTF.

The V gene is TRBV6-1, the J gene TRBJ1-1; D perhaps matches TRBD1 (5 bases). Between the trimmed V and J ends, which lost 1 base and 2 bases, there was a span of 8 bases. CDR3 length: 14 residues. Germline values: CDR1 MNHNS, CDR2 SASEGT. CDR3 nucleotides: TGTGCCAGCAGTGAAGTGGGGACCAACACTGAAGCTTTCTTT. Its translation is CASSEVGTNTEAFF.

This clonotype occurred many times. The chain links TRBV6-6 to TRBJ2-7; D possibly corresponds to TRBD2 (6 bases). Trimming shortened V by 5 bases and J by 5 bases, and 13 bases separated the two germline ends. Germline V gene data show CDR1 as MNHNY and CDR2 as SVGAGI (reference sequence). The CDR3 sequence is 13 residues long. In nucleotides, the CDR3 is TGTGCCAGCAGTCGGGGGAGAGGGAACGAGCAGTACTTC. This sequence encodes CASSRGRGNEQYF.

This clonotype came up a few times. This sequence joins TRBV5-4 and TRBJ1-1; D is unresolved. The CDR3 is 13 amino acids. The germline V gene encodes CDR1 SGHNT and CDR2 YYREEE (reference sequence). Between the trimmed V and J ends, which lost 7 bases and 5 bases, there was a span of 15 bases. CDR3 loop: CASEAHPGTEAFF. The CDR3, as DNA: TGTGCCAGCGAGGCGCACCCGGGGACTGAAGCTTTCTTT. Combining the CDR3 with reference TRBV5-4 and TRBJ1-1 gives the whole variable domain ETGVTQSPTHLIKTRGQQVTLRCSSQSGHNTVSWYQQALGQGPQFIFQYYREEENGRGNFPPRFSGLQFPNYSSELNVNALELDDSALYLCASEAHPGTEAFFGQGTRLTVV.

This clonotype showed up many times. This rearrangement joins TRBV11-2 to TRBJ2-3, with 12 bases fitting TRBD2. The ends lost 3 bases at V and 0 bases at J; junction bases unmatched: 4. Germline CDR1 reads SGHAT; CDR2 reads FQNNGV. This CDR3 has 17 amino acids. The CDR3 sequence: CASSLTSGRLSTDTQYF. The CDR3 nucleotides read TGTGCCAGCAGCTTGACTAGCGGGAGACTCAGCACAGATACGCAGTATTTT.

For this clonotype: Germline is not matched at one junction end, which may reflect a read error. The chain uses TRBV6-2 or TRBV6-3 and TRBJ1-5, with D maybe TRBD1 (6 bases). Germline CDR1 MNHEY, CDR2 SVGEGT. This CDR3 is 14 amino acids long. CDR3: CASSLPGGNQLQHF. The CDR3, as DNA: TGTGCCAGCAGCCTCCCCGGGGGCAATCAGCTCCAGCATTTT.

Many counts were recorded for this clonotype. The chain is built from TRBV7-2 and TRBJ2-3; possibly TRBD2 for D (7 bases). CDR3 length equals 15 residues. From germline, CDR1 is SGHTA and CDR2 FQGNSA. V lost 8 bases and J 2 bases, leaving 17 bases between the germline ends. The CDR3 loop is CASSKGGGPTDTQYF. DNA of the CDR3: TGTGCCAGCTCCAAGGGGGGGGGACCCACAGATACGCAGTATTTT.

In this sample, this clonotype turned up many times. The chain joins TRBV28 to TRBJ1-1, with 7 bases identical to TRBD1. V gave up 5 bases and J gave up 0 bases; unmatched junction bases: 9. This CDR3 is built from 16 residues. Germline CDR1 reads MDHEN; CDR2 reads SYDVKM. The CDR3 nucleotides are TGTGCCAGCAGTCTGGGACCGGGACAGATGAACACTGAAGCTTTCTTT. Its translation is CASSLGPGQMNTEAFF.